A selection of T cell receptor beta chains follows, all from one sample in a study of response to subunit inactivated influenza vaccine. TCRdb reprocessed the RT-PCR reads with MiXCR, giving one entry per CDR3 protein. Found here are fewer than 650,000 distinct CDR3 sequences, around 13% of them singletons; the top ten hold about an eighth. Sequenced material: PBMCs from blood, taken about 40 days after vaccination. The source of these receptors is a middle-aged man who received an inactivated influenza vaccine. Each CDR3 is given with its conserved first and last residue. The D gene is left open where the match is weak. The size field is filled for only some rows; it gives once, few, many or a size class.

TRBJ1-5	TRBV12-3/TRBV12-4	NA	few	TGTGCCAGCAGTCGAGACAGCCCCAATCAGCCCCAGCATTTT	CASSRDSPNQPQHF
TRBJ1-6	TRBV6-1	NA	NA	TGTGCCAGCAGTGGGGGCAGACGTCCCTCCCTCCACTTT	CASSGGRRPSLHF
TRBJ2-7	TRBV20-1	NA	many	TGCAGTGCTAGTGGGTCGCTGGTCTCCTACGAGCAGTACTTC	CSASGSLVSYEQYF
TRBJ2-1	TRBV29-1	TRBD2	NA	TGCAGCGGTGGACTAGTGGGCAATGAGCAGTTCTTC	CSGGLVGNEQFF
TRBJ2-5	TRBV6-2/TRBV6-3	NA	NA	TGTGCCAGCAGTTTAACCCAATGGGGGACCCAGTACTTC	CASSLTQWGTQYF
TRBJ2-7	TRBV5-1	NA	NA	TGCGCCAGCAGCCGCGGCGCCGGGCCCTACGAGCAGTACTTC	CASSRGAGPYEQYF
TRBJ1-3	TRBV7-8	NA	NA	TGTGCCAGCAGCTTAGGCGGGGACTCCTCTGGAAACACCATATATTTT	CASSLGGDSSGNTIYF
TRBJ2-1	TRBV6-5	TRBD1	few	TGTGCCAGCAGTTACTCGGGACAGCCCTACAATGAGCAGTTCTTC	CASSYSGQPYNEQFF
TRBJ1-2	TRBV20-1	NA	NA	TGCAGTGCCTCGGGGGACCTCTATGGCTACACCTTC	CSASGDLYGYTF
TRBJ2-3	TRBV2	TRBD2	few	TGTGCCAGCAGTGAAGCTCCTAGCGGTGGTGGCACAGATACGCAGTATTTT	CASSEAPSGGGTDTQYF
TRBJ2-3	TRBV29-1	NA	many	TGCAGCCTTGGCACAGATACGCAGTATTTT	CSLGTDTQYF
TRBJ1-2	TRBV27	NA	NA	TGTGCCAGCAGTTTGGGGATTTCAGAAGATGGCTACACCTTC	CASSLGISEDGYTF
TRBJ2-7	TRBV15	TRBD1	NA	TGTGCCACCAGCAAGAGTCAGGGGGCAAGTGAGCAGTACTTC	CATSKSQGASEQYF
TRBJ2-1	TRBV5-1	TRBD2	few	TGCGCCAGCAGCTTGGATCCGGCGGGAGTTCTTATCAATGAGCAGTTCTTC	CASSLDPAGVLINEQFF
TRBJ2-1	TRBV5-1	NA	NA	TGCGCCAGCAATGAAAATACGGGGGCATACAATGAGCAGTTCTTC	CASNENTGAYNEQFF